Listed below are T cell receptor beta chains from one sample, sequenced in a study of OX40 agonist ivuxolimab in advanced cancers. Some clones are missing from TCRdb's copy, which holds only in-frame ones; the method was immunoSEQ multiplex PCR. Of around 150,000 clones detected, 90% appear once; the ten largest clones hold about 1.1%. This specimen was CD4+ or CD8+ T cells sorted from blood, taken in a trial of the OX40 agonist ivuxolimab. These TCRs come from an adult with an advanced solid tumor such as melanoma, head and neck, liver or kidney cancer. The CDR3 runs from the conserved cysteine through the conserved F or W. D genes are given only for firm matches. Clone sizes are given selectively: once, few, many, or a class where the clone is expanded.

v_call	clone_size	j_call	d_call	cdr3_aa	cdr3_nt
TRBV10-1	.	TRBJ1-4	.	CASSESPGPEGKLFF	TGCGCCAGCAGTGAGTCTCCAGGGCCCGAAGGGAAACTGTTTTTT
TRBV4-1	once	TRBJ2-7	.	CASSHETLTYEQYF	TGCGCCAGCAGCCACGAGACACTCACCTACGAGCAGTACTTC
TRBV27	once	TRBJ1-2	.	CASSPAGDYGYTF	TGTGCCAGCAGTCCTGCGGGAGACTATGGCTACACCTTC
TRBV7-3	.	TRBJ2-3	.	CASSYGSSTDTQYF	TGTGCCAGCAGCTACGGGAGCAGCACAGATACGCAGTATTTT
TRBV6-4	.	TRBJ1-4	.	CASRDSFATNEKLFF	TGTGCCAGCAGGGACAGTTTTGCAACTAATGAAAAACTGTTTTTT
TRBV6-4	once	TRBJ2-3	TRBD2	CASGGLAGFTDTQYF	TGTGCCTCCGGAGGCCTAGCGGGATTCACAGATACGCAGTATTTT
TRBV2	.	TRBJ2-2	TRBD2	CASPRLAGPTGELFF	TGTGCCAGCCCAAGACTAGCGGGCCCGACCGGGGAGCTGTTTTTT
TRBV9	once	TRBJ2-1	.	CASSVENGVPYNEQFF	TGTGCCAGCAGCGTAGAGAATGGGGTTCCCTACAATGAGCAGTTCTTC
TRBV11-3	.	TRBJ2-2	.	CASSQGIGELFF	TGTGCCAGCAGCCAGGGGATCGGGGAGCTGTTTTTT
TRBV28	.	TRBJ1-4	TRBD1	CASSAYDRVNEKLFF	TGTGCCAGCAGTGCATACGACAGGGTGAATGAAAAACTGTTTTTT
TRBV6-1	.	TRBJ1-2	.	CASSAPGGYTF	TGTGCCAGCAGTGCCCCCGGTGGCTACACCTTC
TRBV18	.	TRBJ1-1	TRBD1	CASSRDRDDTEAFF	TGTGCCAGCTCACGGGACAGGGATGACACTGAAGCTTTCTTT
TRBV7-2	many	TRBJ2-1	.	CASSRELSSYNEQFF	TGTGCCAGCAGCCGCGAGTTGAGCTCCTACAATGAGCAGTTCTTC
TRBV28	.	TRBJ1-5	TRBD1	CASSYRGPRSNQPQHF	TGTGCCAGCAGTTACAGGGGACCTAGGTCCAATCAGCCCCAGCATTTT
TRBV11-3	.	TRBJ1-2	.	CASSLDGNGYGYTF	TGTGCCAGCAGCTTAGATGGGAACGGCTATGGCTACACCTTC
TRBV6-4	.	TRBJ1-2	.	CASSEAGMYGYTF	TGTGCCAGCAGTGAAGCAGGCATGTATGGCTACACCTTC
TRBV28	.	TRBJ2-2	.	CASSPPQGKTTGELFF	TGTGCCAGCAGTCCGCCGCAGGGCAAGACCACCGGGGAGCTGTTTTTT
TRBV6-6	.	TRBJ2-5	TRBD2	CASSYWGEGETQYF	TGTGCCAGCAGTTACTGGGGGGAGGGTGAGACCCAGTACTTC
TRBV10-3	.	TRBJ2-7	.	CAISESKTGTSYEQYF	TGTGCCATCAGTGAGTCGAAAACAGGAACTTCCTACGAGCAGTACTTC
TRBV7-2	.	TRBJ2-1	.	CASSPQGMSSYNEQFF	TGTGCCAGCAGCCCTCAGGGTATGAGCTCCTACAATGAGCAGTTCTTC
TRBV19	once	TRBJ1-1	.	CASSIDLGEVNTEAFF	TGTGCCAGTAGTATAGATCTGGGGGAAGTGAACACTGAAGCTTTCTTT
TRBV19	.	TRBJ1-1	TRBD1	CASRTGSRMNTEAFF	TGTGCCAGTAGGACAGGGTCCCGCATGAACACTGAAGCTTTCTTT
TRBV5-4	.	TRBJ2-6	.	CASSFSGLPGANVLTF	TGTGCCAGCAGCTTTTCGGGACTTCCCGGGGCCAACGTCCTGACTTTC
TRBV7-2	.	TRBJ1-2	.	CASSLFKRNYGYTF	TGTGCCAGCAGCTTATTCAAAAGAAACTATGGCTACACCTTC